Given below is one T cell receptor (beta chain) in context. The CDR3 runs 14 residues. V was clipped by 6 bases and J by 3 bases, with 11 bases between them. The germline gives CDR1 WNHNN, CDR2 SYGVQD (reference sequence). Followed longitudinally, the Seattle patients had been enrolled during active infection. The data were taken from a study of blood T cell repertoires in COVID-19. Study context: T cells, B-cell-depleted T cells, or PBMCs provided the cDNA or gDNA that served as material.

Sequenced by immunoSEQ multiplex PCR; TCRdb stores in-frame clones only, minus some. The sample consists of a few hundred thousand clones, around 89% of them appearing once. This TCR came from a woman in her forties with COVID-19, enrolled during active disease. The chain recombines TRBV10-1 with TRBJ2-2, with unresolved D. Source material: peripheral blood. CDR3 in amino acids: CASRPGEDTGELFF. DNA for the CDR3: TGCGCCAGCAGGCCCGGAGAAGACACCGGGGAGCTGTTTTTT.